Listed below are T cell receptor beta chains from one sample, sequenced in a study of OX40 agonist ivuxolimab in advanced cancers. Using immunoSEQ multiplex PCR, the repertoire was profiled, and TCRdb retains in-frame clones only, with some absent. Of about 82,000 clones listed, roughly 85% were seen once; the top ten hold approximately 0.85%. This specimen was CD4+ or CD8+ T cells sorted from blood, taken in a trial of the OX40 agonist ivuxolimab. These TCRs come from an adult with an advanced solid tumor such as melanoma, head and neck, liver or kidney cancer. CDR3s include the opening cysteine and the closing phenylalanine or tryptophan. The D gene is left open where the match is weak. Part of the rows lack a size; the others show once, few, many or a class for expanded clones.

v_gene: TRBV6-1
abundance: once
d_gene: -
j_gene: TRBJ1-1
CDR3aa: CASSPEKGTEAFF
CDR3nt: TGTGCCAGCAGCCCTGAAAAGGGGACTGAAGCTTTCTTT

v_gene: TRBV4-3
abundance: -
d_gene: -
j_gene: TRBJ1-4
CDR3aa: CASSQNTREKLFF
CDR3nt: TGCGCCAGCAGCCAAAACACCCGGGAAAAACTGTTTTTT

v_gene: TRBV30
abundance: -
d_gene: -
j_gene: TRBJ1-6
CDR3aa: CAWNDYNSPLHF
CDR3nt: TGTGCCTGGAATGACTATAATTCACCCCTCCACTTT

v_gene: TRBV4-1
abundance: -
d_gene: TRBD1
j_gene: TRBJ2-7
CDR3aa: CASSQLDRVDSEQYF
CDR3nt: TGCGCCAGCAGCCAGCTGGACAGGGTTGATTCCGAGCAGTACTTC

v_gene: TRBV27
abundance: once
d_gene: TRBD1
j_gene: TRBJ2-7
CDR3aa: CASSFLSAGTGWIEQYF
CDR3nt: TGTGCCAGCAGTTTTTTATCGGCGGGGACAGGTTGGATCGAGCAGTACTTC

v_gene: TRBV5-1
abundance: -
d_gene: -
j_gene: TRBJ2-1
CDR3aa: CASRDSWDEQFF
CDR3nt: TGCGCCAGCAGGGATTCGTGGGATGAGCAGTTCTTC

v_gene: TRBV5-6
abundance: -
d_gene: TRBD2
j_gene: TRBJ2-3
CDR3aa: CASSREDWTTQYF
CDR3nt: TGTGCCAGCAGCCGGGAGGATTGGACTACGCAGTATTTT

v_gene: TRBV25-1
abundance: -
d_gene: TRBD1
j_gene: TRBJ1-2
CDR3aa: CASTGQGRCVYGYTF
CDR3nt: TGTGCCAGCACCGGACAGGGGAGATGTGTCTATGGCTACACCTTC

v_gene: TRBV7-2
abundance: -
d_gene: TRBD1
j_gene: TRBJ1-1
CDR3aa: CASSFGQVNTEAFF
CDR3nt: TGTGCCAGCAGCTTTGGACAGGTGAACACTGAAGCTTTCTTT

v_gene: TRBV11-1
abundance: -
d_gene: TRBD1
j_gene: TRBJ2-5
CDR3aa: CASSRSGGQETQYF
CDR3nt: TGTGCCAGCAGCCGATCAGGGGGCCAAGAGACCCAGTACTTC

v_gene: TRBV2
abundance: -
d_gene: TRBD1
j_gene: TRBJ1-2
CDR3aa: CASSEAGQGYGYTF
CDR3nt: TGTGCCAGCAGTGAAGCGGGACAGGGCTATGGCTACACCTTC

v_gene: TRBV7-2
abundance: -
d_gene: TRBD1
j_gene: TRBJ2-4
CDR3aa: CASSRRDRGGAAAHF
CDR3nt: TGTGCCAGCAGCCGAAGGGACAGGGGAGGGGCCGCTGCCCATTTC

v_gene: TRBV6-6
abundance: -
d_gene: -
j_gene: TRBJ2-7
CDR3aa: CASSRRDRTYEQYF
CDR3nt: TGTGCCAGCAGCAGGAGGGACCGAACCTACGAGCAGTACTTC

v_gene: TRBV6-6
abundance: -
d_gene: TRBD1
j_gene: TRBJ2-7
CDR3aa: CASQGATYEQYF
CDR3nt: TGTGCCAGCCAGGGGGCGACCTACGAGCAGTACTTC

v_gene: TRBV5-6
abundance: -
d_gene: -
j_gene: TRBJ1-4
CDR3aa: CASSLGGLDEKLFF
CDR3nt: TGTGCCAGCAGCTTGGGGGGGTTAGATGAAAAACTGTTTTTT

v_gene: TRBV14
abundance: -
d_gene: -
j_gene: TRBJ1-1
CDR3aa: CASSRTTGVNTEAFF
CDR3nt: TGTGCCAGCAGCCGGACGACGGGGGTGAACACTGAAGCTTTCTTT

v_gene: TRBV18
abundance: -
d_gene: -
j_gene: TRBJ1-4
CDR3aa: CASSPQGRDEKLFF
CDR3nt: TGTGCCAGCTCACCGCAGGGGAGGGATGAAAAACTGTTTTTT

v_gene: TRBV7-2
abundance: -
d_gene: -
j_gene: TRBJ1-2
CDR3aa: CASSPDGQFNYGYTF
CDR3nt: TGTGCCAGCAGCCCCGACGGACAGTTCAACTATGGCTACACCTTC

v_gene: TRBV7-9
abundance: -
d_gene: -
j_gene: TRBJ1-3
CDR3aa: CASLRGGNTIYF
CDR3nt: TGTGCCAGTCTCAGAGGTGGAAACACCATATATTTT

v_gene: TRBV5-1
abundance: -
d_gene: TRBD2
j_gene: TRBJ2-1
CDR3aa: CASSRRGVYNEQFF
CDR3nt: TGCGCCAGCAGCCGGCGGGGGGTCTACAATGAGCAGTTCTTC

v_gene: TRBV11-3
abundance: -
d_gene: -
j_gene: TRBJ2-7
CDR3aa: CASSLGASYEQYF
CDR3nt: TGTGCCAGCAGCTTAGGCGCCTCCTACGAGCAGTACTTC

v_gene: TRBV5-6
abundance: -
d_gene: -
j_gene: TRBJ1-1
CDR3aa: CASSVRTVKAFF
CDR3nt: TGTGCCAGCAGCGTCCGGACAGTCAAGGCTTTCTTT

v_gene: TRBV6-5
abundance: -
d_gene: TRBD1
j_gene: TRBJ1-1
CDR3aa: CASSPQTGASTEAFF
CDR3nt: TGTGCCAGCAGTCCACAGACAGGGGCGAGTACTGAAGCTTTCTTT

v_gene: TRBV18
abundance: -
d_gene: -
j_gene: TRBJ1-2
CDR3aa: CASSPRSLDGYGYTF
CDR3nt: TGTGCCAGCTCACCACGGTCCCTGGATGGCTATGGCTACACCTTC

v_gene: TRBV12-2
abundance: -
d_gene: -
j_gene: TRBJ1-2
CDR3aa: CASRSPDLAAYGYTF
CDR3nt: TGTGCAAGTCGCTCACCCGACCTTGCAGCCTATGGCTACACCTTC

v_gene: TRBV6-5
abundance: -
d_gene: -
j_gene: TRBJ2-7
CDR3aa: CASSYLAGAYEQYF
CDR3nt: TGTGCCAGCAGTTACTTGGCAGGAGCCTACGAGCAGTACTTC

v_gene: TRBV21-1
abundance: -
d_gene: -
j_gene: TRBJ1-5
CDR3aa: CASSKAPRAGNQPQHF
CDR3nt: TGTGCCAGCAGCAAAGCTCCCAGGGCCGGCAATCAGCCCCAGCATTTT

v_gene: TRBV29-1
abundance: -
d_gene: -
j_gene: TRBJ2-7
CDR3aa: CSVGGLGHDEQYF
CDR3nt: TGCAGCGTGGGGGGATTGGGTCACGACGAGCAGTACTTC

v_gene: TRBV4-1
abundance: -
d_gene: -
j_gene: TRBJ2-5
CDR3aa: CASSQGVGRETQYF
CDR3nt: TGCGCCAGCAGCCAAGGTGTAGGTCGGGAGACCCAGTACTTC